A selection of T cell receptor beta chains follows, all from one sample in a study of blood T cell repertoires in COVID-19. Repertoires were generated with immunoSEQ multiplex PCR, while TCRdb's copy carries only in-frame clones and drops some. Of 110,000 or so clones in the sample, roughly 90% were seen once. The sequenced sample consisted of peripheral blood. The source of these receptors is a woman in her 70s who had recovered from COVID-19. Each CDR3 is given with its conserved first and last residue.

v_call: TRBV5-1; j_call: TRBJ1-2; cdr3_aa: CASSWGGLGYGYTF
v_call: TRBV7-9; j_call: TRBJ2-1; cdr3_aa: CASSTTGTGSKEFF
v_call: TRBV9; j_call: TRBJ2-3; cdr3_aa: CASSVGGRGTDTQYF
v_call: TRBV6-6; j_call: TRBJ2-7; cdr3_aa: CASRSDRISSYEQYF
v_call: TRBV29-1; j_call: TRBJ1-1; cdr3_aa: CSVEDWATEAFF
v_call: TRBV12-5; j_call: TRBJ2-5; cdr3_aa: CASGLGAGTQYF
v_call: TRBV9; j_call: TRBJ1-1; cdr3_aa: CASSVDPVPDTEAFF
v_call: TRBV4-2; j_call: TRBJ1-2; cdr3_aa: CASSQEQGTNYGYTF
v_call: TRBV7-2; j_call: TRBJ2-1; cdr3_aa: CASSFQAGLYNEQFF
v_call: TRBV7-2; j_call: TRBJ2-5; cdr3_aa: CASSLSSGTSGAETQYF
v_call: TRBV4-1; j_call: TRBJ1-1; cdr3_aa: CASSQEGGLDTEAFF
v_call: TRBV7-6; j_call: TRBJ2-3; cdr3_aa: CASSFEGRGTDTQYF
v_call: TRBV24-1; j_call: TRBJ2-1; cdr3_aa: CATSGDGSWYNEQFF
v_call: TRBV5-1; j_call: TRBJ1-4; cdr3_aa: CASSLAGTGPVEKLFF
v_call: TRBV9; j_call: TRBJ1-3; cdr3_aa: CASSVGWSSGNTIYF
v_call: TRBV18; j_call: TRBJ1-1; cdr3_aa: CASSPGRLGDTEAFF
v_call: TRBV11-1; j_call: TRBJ2-5; cdr3_aa: CASSLGGGDETQYF
v_call: TRBV11-2; j_call: TRBJ1-1; cdr3_aa: CASSLDSGTEAFF
v_call: TRBV3-1/TRBV3-2; j_call: TRBJ1-2; cdr3_aa: CASSQRGGYYGYTF
v_call: TRBV5-5; j_call: TRBJ1-6; cdr3_aa: CASSATGDPYSPLHF
v_call: TRBV19; j_call: TRBJ2-5; cdr3_aa: CASSTTLGRGSQETQYF
v_call: TRBV5-4; j_call: TRBJ2-1; cdr3_aa: CASSPSGGYNEQFF
v_call: TRBV18; j_call: TRBJ2-4; cdr3_aa: CASSPQFGVLAKNIQYF
v_call: TRBV29-1; j_call: TRBJ2-7; cdr3_aa: CSVLDSYEQYF
v_call: TRBV5-6; j_call: TRBJ2-1; cdr3_aa: CASSLTSGRVGDEQFF
v_call: TRBV3-1/TRBV3-2; j_call: TRBJ1-2; cdr3_aa: CASSLEGGGYTF
v_call: TRBV7-2; j_call: TRBJ1-4; cdr3_aa: CASSLLRQAGEKLFF
v_call: TRBV5-1; j_call: TRBJ2-7; cdr3_aa: CASSLVVASGAHEQYF
v_call: TRBV27; j_call: TRBJ2-2; cdr3_aa: CASLGLAGVTGELFF
v_call: TRBV18; j_call: TRBJ2-3; cdr3_aa: CASSGQGATDTQYF
v_call: TRBV7-2; j_call: TRBJ2-1; cdr3_aa: CASSLSRGHYNEQFF
v_call: TRBV19; j_call: TRBJ1-5; cdr3_aa: CASSMTGAEQPQHF
v_call: TRBV7-2; j_call: TRBJ2-6; cdr3_aa: CASSVGGVGVSGANVLTF
v_call: TRBV25-1; j_call: TRBJ2-2; cdr3_aa: CASSGARDSYTGELFF
v_call: TRBV3-1/TRBV3-2; j_call: TRBJ2-2; cdr3_aa: CASRNRGLTGELFF
v_call: TRBV6-1; j_call: TRBJ2-6; cdr3_aa: CASSEALRGTGTF
v_call: TRBV18; j_call: TRBJ2-7; cdr3_aa: CASSRTGAYEQYF